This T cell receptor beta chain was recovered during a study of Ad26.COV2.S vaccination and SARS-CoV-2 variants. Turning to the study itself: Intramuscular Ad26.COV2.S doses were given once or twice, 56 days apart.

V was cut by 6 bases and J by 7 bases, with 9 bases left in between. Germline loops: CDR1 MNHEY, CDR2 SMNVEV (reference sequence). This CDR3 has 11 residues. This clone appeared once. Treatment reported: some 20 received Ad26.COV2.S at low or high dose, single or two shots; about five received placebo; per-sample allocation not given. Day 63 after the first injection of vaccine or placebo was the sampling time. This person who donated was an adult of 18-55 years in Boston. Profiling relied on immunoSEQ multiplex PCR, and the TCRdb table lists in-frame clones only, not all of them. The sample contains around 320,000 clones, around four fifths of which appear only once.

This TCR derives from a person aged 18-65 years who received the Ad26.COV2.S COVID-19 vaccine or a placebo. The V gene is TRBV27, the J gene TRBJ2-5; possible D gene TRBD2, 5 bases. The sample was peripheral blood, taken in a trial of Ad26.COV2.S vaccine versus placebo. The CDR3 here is CASRGRGTQYF. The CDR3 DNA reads TGTGCCAGCAGGGGGAGAGGGACCCAGTACTTC.